The clone carrying this T cell receptor beta chain showed up many times. No donor had other autoimmune disease, uncontrolled infection, pregnancy or lactation. The PBMCs had their origin in 8.5 to 10 ml of fresh peripheral blood. The authors amplified TCR beta CDR3 regions, and they did so from RNA transcripts for repertoire sequencing. In the first round, RT-PCR was carried out with HTBI primers, and a multiplex PCR formed the second round. TCRdb processed the multiplex PCR reads anew with MiXCR; each CDR3 protein has one entry. The sample records under 350,000 distinct CDR3 sequences, 17% being singletons. This sample was included in a study of Graves' ophthalmopathy and Graves' hyperthyroidism. The CDR3 is 15 residues long. Germline CDR1 is KGHDR and CDR2 is SFDVKD. Trimming stripped 5 bases from V and 1 base from J, with 10 bases between.

This receptor was taken from an adult man with Graves' ophthalmopathy. The chain recombines TRBV24-1 with TRBJ2-2; D is possibly TRBD1 (5 bases). Sequenced material: peripheral blood. DNA of the CDR3: TGTGCCACCAGTGGGTCGGACAAGAACACCGGGGAGCTGTTTTTT. Its translation: CATSGSDKNTGELFF.